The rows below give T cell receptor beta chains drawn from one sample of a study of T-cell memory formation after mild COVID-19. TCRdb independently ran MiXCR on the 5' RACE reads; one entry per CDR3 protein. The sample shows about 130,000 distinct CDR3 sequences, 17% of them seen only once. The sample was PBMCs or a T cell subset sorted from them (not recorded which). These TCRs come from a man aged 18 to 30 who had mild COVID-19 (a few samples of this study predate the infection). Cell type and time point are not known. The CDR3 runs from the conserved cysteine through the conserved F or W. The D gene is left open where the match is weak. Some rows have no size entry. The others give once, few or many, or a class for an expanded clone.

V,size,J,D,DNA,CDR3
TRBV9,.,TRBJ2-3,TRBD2,TGTGCCAGCAGCCGGGGACTAGCGGGGTTCCCAGATACGCAGTATTTT,CASSRGLAGFPDTQYF
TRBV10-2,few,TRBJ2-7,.,TGCGCCAGCAGTGCCGGCTATGGGCCCCTCTCCTACGAGCAGTACTTC,CASSAGYGPLSYEQYF
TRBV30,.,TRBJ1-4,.,TGTGCCTGGAGTGTGGGGGTTGCGAATGAAAAACTGTTTTTT,CAWSVGVANEKLFF
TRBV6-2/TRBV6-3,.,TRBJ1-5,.,TGTGCCAGCAGTTATGGGAATCGCCAGCCCCAGCATTTT,CASSYGNRQPQHF
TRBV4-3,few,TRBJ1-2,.,TGCGCCAGCAGCCAAGGGACAGACTATGGCTACACCTTC,CASSQGTDYGYTF
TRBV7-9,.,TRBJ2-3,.,TGTGCCAGCAGCCCCGGGGCAGGGGCCGGAGGCACAGATACGCAGTATTTT,CASSPGAGAGGTDTQYF
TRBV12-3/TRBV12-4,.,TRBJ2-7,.,TGTGCCAGCAGTTTAGGTTCAGGGGCACCCTACGAGCAGTACTTC,CASSLGSGAPYEQYF
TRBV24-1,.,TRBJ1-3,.,TGTGCCACCAGTGATAGCGGACTGCGAAACACCATATATTTT,CATSDSGLRNTIYF
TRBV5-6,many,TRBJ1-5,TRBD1,TGTGCCAGCAGCTTGTCAGGGGGCGATCAGCCCCAGCATTTT,CASSLSGGDQPQHF
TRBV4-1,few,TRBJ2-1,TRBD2,TGCGCCAGCAGCCAAGCCGGGACTAGCGATGAGCAGTTCTTC,CASSQAGTSDEQFF
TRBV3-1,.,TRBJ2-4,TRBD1,TGTGCCAGCAGCCTCCAGGACAGGGGGGAAAACATTCAGTACTTC,CASSLQDRGENIQYF
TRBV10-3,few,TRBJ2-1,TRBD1,TGTGCCATCAGGAGCGATAGGACAGGGCCCAGTGAGCAGTTCTTC,CAIRSDRTGPSEQFF